These T cell receptor beta chains were read from a single sample in a study of control samples from healthy donors and cancer patients. Data came from immunoSEQ multiplex PCR; TCRdb stores just in-frame clones and leaves some out. The sample holds 170,000 or so clones, approximately 92% seen once. The sequenced material came from blood. These receptors were taken from a man aged 18 to 29 in good health. Both conserved end residues are part of each CDR3.

j_call v_call cdr3_aa
TRBJ1-6 TRBV5-1 CASSLDPVNSPLHF
TRBJ2-3 TRBV9 CASSVITGLTQYF
TRBJ2-7 TRBV6-5 CASSYSPTVSYEQYF
TRBJ2-6 TRBV5-4 CASSLGHLSGANVLTF
TRBJ2-1 TRBV9 CASSPWTGSPYNEQFF
TRBJ1-4 TRBV4-1 CASSQPGVGVTNEKLFF
TRBJ2-1 TRBV5-1 CASSWRGGVNEQFF
TRBJ2-7 TRBV6-5 CASRFRQLTYEQYF
TRBJ1-1 TRBV28 CASSLRGTNTEAFF
TRBJ1-5 TRBV27 CASSQRRYQPQHF
TRBJ1-2 TRBV27 CASSLSKGGMRGYTF
TRBJ1-4 TRBV28 CASSTFGGRNEKLFF
TRBJ2-3 TRBV24-1 CATSVGTGATDTQYF
TRBJ1-3 TRBV7-9 CASSLGAIWGSGNTIYF
TRBJ2-7 TRBV2 CASSVKGNAKEQYF
TRBJ2-1 TRBV3-1/TRBV3-2 CASSQEVKGYSYNEQFF
TRBJ2-5 TRBV12-3/TRBV12-4 CASSEGVETQYF
TRBJ1-2 TRBV28 CASGRGREGGYTF
TRBJ2-7 TRBV10-2 CASSLGTSGGYEQYF
TRBJ2-4 TRBV28 CASSYGSLAKNIQYF
TRBJ1-2 TRBV6-5 CASSPQGAQGYTF
TRBJ1-3 TRBV5-1 CASSLGAPNSGNTIYF
TRBJ2-3 TRBV5-6 CASSLGLRTDTQYF
TRBJ1-2 TRBV6-4 CASSAETGTGYTF
TRBJ1-1 TRBV28 CASSPRGRNTEAFF
TRBJ1-6 TRBV5-5 CASSQVTRDSPLHF
TRBJ2-2 TRBV5-1 CASSVTGDPNTGELFF